The rows below give T cell receptor beta chains drawn from one sample of a study of regulatory T cells in long-lasting Graves disease. From the multiplex PCR reads, TCRdb called clonotypes with MiXCR, one entry per CDR3 protein. This sample carries a few hundred thousand distinct CDR3 sequences, roughly 12% of them seen once, and the ten largest clones take roughly 9.7%. The data also belong to a second study, concerning T cells in Graves' hyperthyroidism and ophthalmopathy.

Sequencing was performed on peripheral blood mononuclear cells (PBMCs), taken at new diagnosis, from a patient treated with antithyroid drugs. Every receptor here comes from a man in his thirties or forties with Graves disease. Both conserved end residues are part of each CDR3. A D gene is named only where the DNA matches it firmly. Rows give clone size only sometimes, using once, few, many, or a class for an expanded clone.

J | size | D | V | CDR3 | DNA
TRBJ2-4 | few | NA | TRBV2 | CASNSKNIQYF | TGTGCCAGCAACAGCAAAAACATTCAGTACTTC
TRBJ2-3 | many | NA | TRBV27 | CASRRTPRGTQYF | TGTGCCAGCAGGCGGACGCCGCGTGGTACGCAGTATTTT
TRBJ2-4 | NA | NA | TRBV5-6 | CVSSLNLAAAKNIQYF | TGTGTCAGCAGCTTAAATCTAGCAGCAGCCAAAAACATTCAGTACTTC
TRBJ2-7 | many | TRBD1 | TRBV30 | CAWSMGTGLTYEQYF | TGTGCCTGGAGTATGGGGACAGGGCTCACCTACGAGCAGTACTTC
TRBJ2-1 | many | TRBD2 | TRBV13 | CASSLAVASGIYNEQFF | TGTGCCAGCAGCTTAGCAGTTGCTAGCGGGATTTACAATGAGCAGTTCTTC
TRBJ2-1 | many | NA | TRBV7-9 | CASSFYQGGNEQFF | TGTGCCAGCAGCTTCTACCAGGGAGGCAATGAGCAGTTCTTC
TRBJ2-4 | many | TRBD1 | TRBV28 | CASSFARQGQIAKNIQYF | TGTGCCAGCAGTTTTGCCCGACAGGGACAAATAGCCAAAAACATTCAGTACTTC
TRBJ2-7 | many | NA | TRBV20-1 | CSARDWGRPSYEQYF | TGCAGTGCTAGAGATTGGGGACGCCCCTCCTACGAGCAGTACTTC
TRBJ2-1 | many | TRBD2 | TRBV7-2 | CASSLVTSGSDEQFF | TGTGCCAGCAGCTTAGTAACTAGCGGGAGTGATGAGCAGTTCTTC
TRBJ2-1 | many | TRBD2 | TRBV20-1 | CSAKRGSSYNEQFF | TGCAGTGCCAAGCGGGGGAGCTCCTACAATGAGCAGTTCTTC
TRBJ1-2 | many | NA | TRBV30 | CAWSVLGYGYTF | TGTGCCTGGAGTGTTTTGGGTTATGGCTACACCTTC
TRBJ2-7 | many | NA | TRBV20-1 | CSARRGRLFYEQYF | TGCAGTGCTAGGCGGGGGCGCCTCTTCTACGAGCAGTACTTC
TRBJ2-4 | NA | NA | TRBV30 | CAWRGTWENIQYF | TGTGCCTGGAGGGGGACGTGGGAAAACATTCAGTACTTC
TRBJ1-4 | many | NA | TRBV2 | CASNGGSELFF | TGTGCCAGCAACGGGGGTTCGGAACTGTTTTTT
TRBJ2-3 | NA | TRBD1 | TRBV19 | CASSTGGRVTDTQYF | TGTGCCAGTAGCACAGGGGGCCGGGTCACAGATACGCAGTATTTT
TRBJ2-5 | many | NA | TRBV7-2 | CASSLGPVKGETQYF | TGTGCCAGCAGCTTAGGGCCAGTAAAAGGAGAGACCCAGTACTTC
TRBJ2-7 | many | NA | TRBV5-5 | CASSRGQGTGLEQYF | TGTGCCAGCAGCCGGGGGCAGGGGACCGGCCTCGAGCAGTACTTC
TRBJ2-2 | many | NA | TRBV2 | CASSVVVANTGELFF | TGTGCCAGCAGTGTTGTGGTCGCGAACACCGGGGAGCTGTTTTTT